This T cell receptor beta chain was observed in a study of T cell responses to AZD1222 COVID-19 vaccine. Study at large: Some second doses came at about 4 weeks and others at about 12 weeks; these were pooled.

Findings and limits, study-wide: Among those given AZD1222, only six were seropositive at baseline. Spike regions recognized by vaccine-associated CD4 TCRs spanned the protein, led by 160-218 and 743-854. Repertoires were sampled only after the peak T cell response.

Using immunoSEQ multiplex PCR, the repertoire was profiled, and TCRdb retains in-frame clones only, with some absent. Here the sample spans roughly 100,000 clones, around 86% being singletons. Regarding this clone: Its antigen is not known.

The sequencing used peripheral blood, collected on day 0 of AZD1222 vaccination. The receptor was isolated from an adult in good health.

CDR3 in DNA: TGTGCCAGCAGCTTAGGGGTCTACGAGCAGTACTTC. Its translation: CASSLGVYEQYF. This rearrangement joins TRBV7-2 to TRBJ2-7; no definite D call. Germline assignment: CDR1 SGHTA and CDR2 FQGNSA. The V end lost 1 base, the J end lost 3 bases, and 4 bases lay between the germline ends. The CDR3 spans 12 residues.